This is a list of T cell receptor beta chains from one sample in a study of identical twins. One entry per CDR3 protein results from TCRdb running MiXCR on the 5' RACE reads. The sample records hundreds of thousands of distinct CDR3 sequences, over 12% being singletons. Sequencing was carried out using memory (CD45RO+) T cells sorted from blood. The receptors were sampled from a woman under 30 in good health. Each CDR3 is given with its conserved first and last residue. The order of the fields is CDR3 protein, clone size, V gene, J gene. Clone size is given for some rows only: seen once, a few or many times, or a class if the clone is expanded.

CASSLKWPGGTQYF	.	TRBV5-1	TRBJ2-5
CASSVQGTEDTQYF	.	TRBV27	TRBJ2-3
CASTTDRERETQYF	.	TRBV12-3/TRBV12-4	TRBJ2-5
CSAQRTAKETQYF	few	TRBV20-1	TRBJ2-5
CSAYPPTGLNTGELFF	few	TRBV20-1	TRBJ2-2
CASSLGRLSSYEQYF	.	TRBV19	TRBJ2-7
CASSQQQGVTEAFF	few	TRBV3-1	TRBJ1-1
CASSRIQGPNGYTF	many	TRBV6-1	TRBJ1-2
CSARGAGGITGELFF	few	TRBV20-1	TRBJ2-2
CASSSRIAGNAEQYF	.	TRBV11-2	TRBJ2-7
CASSPRGGGPSGANVLTF	few	TRBV25-1	TRBJ2-6
CASSKSRVAFF	few	TRBV12-3/TRBV12-4	TRBJ1-1
CASIRGRGRKNIQYF	.	TRBV10-2	TRBJ2-4
CASSMPGTGNGYTF	few	TRBV7-6	TRBJ1-2
CSGHGGHGYTF	few	TRBV29-1	TRBJ1-2
CASSLRTSGYFGQFF	.	TRBV7-2	TRBJ2-1
CASSYPGQGGTEAFF	.	TRBV6-5	TRBJ1-1
CASSVEGQLNQPQHF	many	TRBV12-3/TRBV12-4	TRBJ1-5
CAISAPFAYNEQFF	.	TRBV10-3	TRBJ2-1
CSASPAATNEKLFF	.	TRBV20-1	TRBJ1-4
CASSSMTGGQPQHF	.	TRBV7-9	TRBJ1-5
CASSLGTRPQETQYF	many	TRBV5-1	TRBJ2-5
CAISEIKGDSGNEQFF	few	TRBV10-3	TRBJ2-1
CASSLVGGATTGELFF	few	TRBV5-5	TRBJ2-2
CSASQSSYNEQFF	.	TRBV20-1	TRBJ2-1
CAISESGSSPYEQYF	.	TRBV10-3	TRBJ2-7
CSASNPRPVEAEQFF	.	TRBV20-1	TRBJ2-1
CASRPTGKTDTQYF	.	TRBV28	TRBJ2-3
CATSDPGTGGDTQYF	few	TRBV24-1	TRBJ2-3
CASSLDGLAGGGGETQYF	.	TRBV11-2	TRBJ2-5
CASSLGFQPQHF	many	TRBV5-6	TRBJ1-5
CASSRIYQETQYF	.	TRBV5-1	TRBJ2-5
CASSPEEQGRRMF	.	TRBV7-9	TRBJ2-7
CASSQEGLSSYNEQFF	.	TRBV4-3	TRBJ2-1
CASSYEREQFF	.	TRBV6-5	TRBJ2-1
CASSPFNRDKYGYTF	few	TRBV21-1	TRBJ1-2
CAISGESGRIYNEQFF	few	TRBV10-3	TRBJ2-1
CAAGWDTQYF	few	TRBV19	TRBJ2-3
CASSPFADQPQHF	many	TRBV3-1	TRBJ1-5
CASSLGRGDEQFF	.	TRBV5-1	TRBJ2-1
CASSLIGTSGNTIYF	few	TRBV5-1	TRBJ1-3
CASSPSGVQTGELFF	.	TRBV7-8	TRBJ2-2
CASGGGQETQYF	.	TRBV6-5	TRBJ2-5
CASSSPTGGEAFF	few	TRBV6-5	TRBJ1-1
CAWSVTPNQPQHF	few	TRBV30	TRBJ1-5
CASSPRTGYGYTF	.	TRBV12-3/TRBV12-4	TRBJ1-2
CASSSWDAEQYF	few	TRBV28	TRBJ2-7
CASSLGQGFTGELFF	.	TRBV5-1	TRBJ2-2
CASSLGSMGNEQFF	.	TRBV5-1	TRBJ2-1
CASSLGTQLEQYF	many	TRBV5-1	TRBJ2-7
CASSYASGWRSYEQYF	.	TRBV6-5	TRBJ2-7
CSAVSGGLHEQFF	once	TRBV20-1	TRBJ2-1